This T cell receptor beta chain was captured by sequencing in a study of monozygotic twins with inflammatory bowel disease. TCRdb re-analyzed the 5' RACE reads; it lists each CDR3 protein once, without DNA. In all, the sample yields around 190,000 distinct CDR3 sequences. CDR1 is SGHTA and CDR2 is FQGTGA in the germline V gene. The CDR3 runs 16 residues. The J gene is TRBJ2-2, the V gene TRBV7-3; TCRdb reports TRBD1, a call that lacks DNA to check it against. The source of this sequence is a human donor with ulcerative colitis or Crohn's disease, or a healthy co-twin of an affected twin (not recorded which). Sequences were obtained from blood. CDR3 protein: CASSTGGEANTGELFF.